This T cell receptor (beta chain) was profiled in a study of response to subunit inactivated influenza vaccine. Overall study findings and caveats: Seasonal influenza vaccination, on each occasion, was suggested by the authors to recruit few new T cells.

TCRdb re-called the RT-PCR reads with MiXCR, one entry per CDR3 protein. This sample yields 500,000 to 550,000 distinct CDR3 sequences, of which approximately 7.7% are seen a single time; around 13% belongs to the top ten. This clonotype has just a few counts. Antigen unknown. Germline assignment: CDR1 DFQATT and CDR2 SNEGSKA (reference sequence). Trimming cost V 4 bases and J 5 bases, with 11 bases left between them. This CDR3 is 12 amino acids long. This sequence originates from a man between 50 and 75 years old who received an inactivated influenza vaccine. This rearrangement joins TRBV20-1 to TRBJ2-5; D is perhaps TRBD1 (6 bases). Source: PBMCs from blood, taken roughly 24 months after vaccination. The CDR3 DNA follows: TGCAGTGCTATACGGGACACGGAGACCCAGTACTTC. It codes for CSAIRDTETQYF.